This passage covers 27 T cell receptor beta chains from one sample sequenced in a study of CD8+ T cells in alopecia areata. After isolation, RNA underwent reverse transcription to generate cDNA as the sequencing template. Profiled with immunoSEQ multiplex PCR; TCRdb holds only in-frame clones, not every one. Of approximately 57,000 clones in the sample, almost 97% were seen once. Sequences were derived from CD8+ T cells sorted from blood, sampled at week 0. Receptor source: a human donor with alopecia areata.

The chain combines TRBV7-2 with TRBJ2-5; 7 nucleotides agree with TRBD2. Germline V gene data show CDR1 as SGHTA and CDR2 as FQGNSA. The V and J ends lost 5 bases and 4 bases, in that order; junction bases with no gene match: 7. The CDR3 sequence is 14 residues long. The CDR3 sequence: CASSPWSGVETQYF. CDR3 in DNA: TGTGCCAGCAGCCCCTGGAGCGGGGTAGAGACCCAGTACTTC.

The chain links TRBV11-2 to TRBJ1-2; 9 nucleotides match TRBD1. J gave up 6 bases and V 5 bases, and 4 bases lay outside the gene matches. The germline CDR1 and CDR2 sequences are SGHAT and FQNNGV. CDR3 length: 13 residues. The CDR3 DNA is TGTGCCAGCAGCATCGGGACAGGGAATGGCTACACCTTC. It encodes CASSIGTGNGYTF.

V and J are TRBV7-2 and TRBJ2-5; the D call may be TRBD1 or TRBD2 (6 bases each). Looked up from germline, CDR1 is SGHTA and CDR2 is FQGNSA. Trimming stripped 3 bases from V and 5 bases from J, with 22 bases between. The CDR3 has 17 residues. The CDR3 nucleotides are TGTGCCAGCAGCTTCCGACTCGGACAGACCCGGGAGGAGACCCAGTACTTC. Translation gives CASSFRLGQTREETQYF. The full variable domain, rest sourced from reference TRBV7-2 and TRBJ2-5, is GAGVSQSPSNKVTEKGKDVELRCDPISGHTALYWYRQSLGQGLEFLIYFQGNSAPDKSGLPSDRFSAERTGGSVSTLTIQRTQQEDSAVYLCASSFRLGQTREETQYFGPGTRLLVL.

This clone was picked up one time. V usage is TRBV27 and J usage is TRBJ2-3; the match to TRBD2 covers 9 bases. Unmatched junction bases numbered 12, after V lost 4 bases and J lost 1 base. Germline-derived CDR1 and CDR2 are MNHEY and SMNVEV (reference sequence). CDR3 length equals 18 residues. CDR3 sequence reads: CASSSGTSFGPRTDTQYF. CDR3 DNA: TGTGCCAGCAGTTCCGGGACTAGCTTCGGCCCTCGCACAGATACGCAGTATTTT.

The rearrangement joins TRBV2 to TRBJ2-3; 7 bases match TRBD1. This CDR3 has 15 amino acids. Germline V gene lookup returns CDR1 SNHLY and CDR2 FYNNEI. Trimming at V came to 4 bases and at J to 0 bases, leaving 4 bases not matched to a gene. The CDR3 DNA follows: TGTGCCAGCAGTGGGGACAGAGCAAGCACAGATACGCAGTATTTT. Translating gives CASSGDRASTDTQYF.

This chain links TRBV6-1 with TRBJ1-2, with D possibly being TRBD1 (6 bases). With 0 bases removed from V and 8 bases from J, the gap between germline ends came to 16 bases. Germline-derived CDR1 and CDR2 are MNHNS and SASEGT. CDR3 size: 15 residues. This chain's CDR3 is CASSEARTGYVGYTF. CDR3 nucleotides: TGTGCCAGCAGTGAAGCCCGCACAGGGTATGTGGGCTACACCTTC.

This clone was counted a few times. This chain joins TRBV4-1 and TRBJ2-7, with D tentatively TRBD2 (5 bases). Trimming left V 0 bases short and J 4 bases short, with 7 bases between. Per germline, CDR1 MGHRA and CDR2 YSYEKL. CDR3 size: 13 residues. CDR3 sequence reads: CASSQELAYEQYF. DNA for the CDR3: TGCGCCAGCAGCCAAGAGCTAGCTTACGAGCAGTACTTC.

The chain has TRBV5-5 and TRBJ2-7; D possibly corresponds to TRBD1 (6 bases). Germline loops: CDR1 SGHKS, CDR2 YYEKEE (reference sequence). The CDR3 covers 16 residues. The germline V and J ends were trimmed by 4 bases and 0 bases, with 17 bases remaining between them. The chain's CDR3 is CASSGYRDISSYEQYF. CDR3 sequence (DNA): TGTGCCAGCAGCGGTTACCGGGACATAAGCTCCTACGAGCAGTACTTC.

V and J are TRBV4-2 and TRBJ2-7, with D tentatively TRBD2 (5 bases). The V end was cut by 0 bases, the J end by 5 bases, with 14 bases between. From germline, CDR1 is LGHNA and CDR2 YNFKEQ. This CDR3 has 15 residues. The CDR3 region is CASSQDPHAGDEQYF. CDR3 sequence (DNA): TGTGCCAGCAGCCAAGACCCCCATGCCGGGGACGAGCAGTACTTC.

Written as DNA, the CDR3 is TGTGCCAGCAGTCGACAGTTGGGAATGAATGAAAAACTGTTTTTT. Its translation is CASSRQLGMNEKLFF. This chain joins TRBV27 and TRBJ1-4; D may be TRBD1 (5 bases). Germline V lookup: CDR1 MNHEY, CDR2 SMNVEV (reference sequence). V lost 5 bases and J 5 bases, leaving 15 bases between the germline ends. The CDR3 is 15 residues long.

CDR3 sequence: CASNSPEGTQYF. The CDR3 bases are TGCGCCAGTAATTCCCCGGAGGGGACCCAGTACTTC. The chain employs TRBV10-2 and TRBJ2-5; tentatively, D is TRBD2 (6 bases). In germline, CDR1 is WSHSY, CDR2 SAAADI. V shed 9 bases and J shed 7 bases, with 15 bases lying between them. This CDR3 comprises 12 residues.

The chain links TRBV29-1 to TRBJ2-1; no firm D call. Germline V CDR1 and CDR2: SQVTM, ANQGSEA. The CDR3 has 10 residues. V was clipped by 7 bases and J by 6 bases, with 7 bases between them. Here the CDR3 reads CSGHGNEQFF. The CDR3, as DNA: TGCAGCGGACACGGCAATGAGCAGTTCTTC.

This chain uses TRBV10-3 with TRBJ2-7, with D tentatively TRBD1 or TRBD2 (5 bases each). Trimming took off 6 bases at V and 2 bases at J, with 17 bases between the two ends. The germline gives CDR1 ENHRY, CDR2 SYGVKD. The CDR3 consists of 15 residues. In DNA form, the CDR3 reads TGTGCCATCAGAGATCCTCGGGACGGAACCTACGAGCAGTACTTC. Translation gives CAIRDPRDGTYEQYF.

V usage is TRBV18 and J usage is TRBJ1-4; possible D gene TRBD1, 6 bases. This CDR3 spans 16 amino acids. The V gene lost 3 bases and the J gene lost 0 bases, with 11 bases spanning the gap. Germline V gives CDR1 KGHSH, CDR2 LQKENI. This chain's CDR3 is CASSPYRESTNEKLFF. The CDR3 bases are TGTGCCAGCTCACCTTACAGGGAGTCAACTAATGAAAAACTGTTTTTT.

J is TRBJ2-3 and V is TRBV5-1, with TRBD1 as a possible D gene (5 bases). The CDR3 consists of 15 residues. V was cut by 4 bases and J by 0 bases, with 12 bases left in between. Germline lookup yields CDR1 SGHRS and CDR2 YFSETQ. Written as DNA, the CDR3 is TGCGCCAGCAGCGTGACAGTCACTAGCACAGATACGCAGTATTTT. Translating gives CASSVTVTSTDTQYF.

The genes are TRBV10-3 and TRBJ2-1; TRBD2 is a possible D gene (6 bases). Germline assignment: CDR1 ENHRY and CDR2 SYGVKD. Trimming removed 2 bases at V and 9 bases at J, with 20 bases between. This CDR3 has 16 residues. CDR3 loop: CAISEGILARESEQFF. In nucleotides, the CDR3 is TGTGCCATCAGTGAGGGTATTCTAGCGAGGGAAAGTGAGCAGTTCTTC.

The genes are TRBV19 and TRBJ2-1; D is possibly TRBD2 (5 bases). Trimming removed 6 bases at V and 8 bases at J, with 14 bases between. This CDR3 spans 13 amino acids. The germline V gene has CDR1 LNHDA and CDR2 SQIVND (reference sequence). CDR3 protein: CASRWGAGDEQFF. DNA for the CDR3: TGTGCCAGTAGGTGGGGAGCCGGGGATGAGCAGTTCTTC.

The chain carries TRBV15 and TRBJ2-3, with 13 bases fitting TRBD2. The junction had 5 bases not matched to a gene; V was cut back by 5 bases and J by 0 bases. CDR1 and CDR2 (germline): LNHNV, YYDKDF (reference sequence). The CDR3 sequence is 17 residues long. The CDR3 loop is CATSGLAGVISTDTQYF. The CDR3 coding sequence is TGTGCCACCAGCGGACTAGCGGGGGTAATTAGCACAGATACGCAGTATTTT. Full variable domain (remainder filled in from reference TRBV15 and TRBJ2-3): DAMVIQNPRYQVTQFGKPVTLSCSQTLNHNVMYWYQQKSSQAPKLLFHYYDKDFNNEADTPDNFQSRRPNTSFCFLDIRSPGLGDTAMYLCATSGLAGVISTDTQYFGPGTRLTVL.

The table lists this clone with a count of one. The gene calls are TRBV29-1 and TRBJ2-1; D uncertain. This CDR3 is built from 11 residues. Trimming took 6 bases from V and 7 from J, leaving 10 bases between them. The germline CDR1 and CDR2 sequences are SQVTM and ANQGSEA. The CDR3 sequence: CSVPTGNEQFF. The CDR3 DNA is TGCAGCGTCCCTACCGGAAATGAGCAGTTCTTC.

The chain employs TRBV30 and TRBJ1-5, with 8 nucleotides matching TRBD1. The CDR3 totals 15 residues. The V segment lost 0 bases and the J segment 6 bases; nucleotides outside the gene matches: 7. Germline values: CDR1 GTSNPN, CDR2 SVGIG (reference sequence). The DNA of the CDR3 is TGTGCCTGGAGTGTAAGGGGACAGGAGGTTCAGCCCCAGCATTTT. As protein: CAWSVRGQEVQPQHF.

In nucleotides, the CDR3 is TGTGCCAGCACCCAAGGGGAATTGGTGTCTACCGTGCCTCATCGAGGACCTAACTATGGCTACACCTTC. Its protein is CASTQGELVSTVPHRGPNYGYTF. V usage is TRBV2 and J usage is TRBJ1-2, with D perhaps TRBD1 (5 bases). Trimming removed 7 bases at V and 0 bases at J, with 39 bases between. CDR3 size: 23 residues. The V gene's germline CDR1 is SNHLY and CDR2 FYNNEI.

Here the CDR3 DNA reads TGCGCCAGCAGCCTGGGGGCGGGGGGCTACGCGAACACCGGGGAGCTGTTTTTT. Translated: CASSLGAGGYANTGELFF. The rearrangement joins TRBV4-3 to TRBJ2-2, with 8 bases aligning to TRBD2. V shed 4 bases, J shed 0 bases, and the junction held 10 bases outside the gene matches. CDR3 size: 18 residues. The germline V gene encodes CDR1 LGHNA and CDR2 YSLEER.

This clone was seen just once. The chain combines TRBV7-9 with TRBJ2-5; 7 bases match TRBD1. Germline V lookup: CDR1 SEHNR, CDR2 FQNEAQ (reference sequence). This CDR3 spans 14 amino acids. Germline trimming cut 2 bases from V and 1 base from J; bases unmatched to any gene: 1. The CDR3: CASSLWDSQETQYF. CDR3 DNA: TGTGCCAGCAGCTTATGGGACAGCCAAGAGACCCAGTACTTC. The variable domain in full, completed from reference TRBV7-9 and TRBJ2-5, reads DTGVSQNPRHKITKRGQNVTFRCDPISEHNRLYWYRQTLGQGPEFLTYFQNEAQLEKSRLLSDRFSAERPKGSFSTLEIQRTEQGDSAMYLCASSLWDSQETQYFGPGTRLLVL.

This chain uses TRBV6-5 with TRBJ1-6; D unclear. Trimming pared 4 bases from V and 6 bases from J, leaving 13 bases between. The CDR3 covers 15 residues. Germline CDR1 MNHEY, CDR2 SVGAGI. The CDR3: CASSSPQTLNSPLHF. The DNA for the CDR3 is TGTGCCAGCAGTTCCCCCCAAACACTTAATTCACCCCTCCACTTT.

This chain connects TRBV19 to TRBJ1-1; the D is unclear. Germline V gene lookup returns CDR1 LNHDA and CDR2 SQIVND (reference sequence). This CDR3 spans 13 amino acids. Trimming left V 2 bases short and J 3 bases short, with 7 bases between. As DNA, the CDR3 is TGTGCCAGTAGTATATGGGTGGACACTGAAGCTTTCTTT. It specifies CASSIWVDTEAFF.

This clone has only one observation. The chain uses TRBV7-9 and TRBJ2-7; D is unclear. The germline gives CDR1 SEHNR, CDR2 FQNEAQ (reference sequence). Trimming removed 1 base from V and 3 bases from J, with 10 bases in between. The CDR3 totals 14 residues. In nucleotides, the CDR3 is TGTGCCAGCAGCTTAGTAGGGCAAAACTACGAGCAGTACTTC. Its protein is CASSLVGQNYEQYF.

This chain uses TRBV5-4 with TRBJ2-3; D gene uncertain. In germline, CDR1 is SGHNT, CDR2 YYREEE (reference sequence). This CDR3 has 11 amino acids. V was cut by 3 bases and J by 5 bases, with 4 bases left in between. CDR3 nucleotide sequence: TGTGCCAGCAGCTCCGGAGATACGCAGTATTTT. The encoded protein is CASSSGDTQYF.